The 23 T cell receptor beta chains below come from one sample, sequenced in a study of OX40 agonist ivuxolimab in advanced cancers. Only in-frame clones appear in the TCRdb table, and some are missing; sequencing was by immunoSEQ multiplex PCR. The sample has around 60,000 clones, about 86% seen once. This specimen was CD4+ or CD8+ T cells sorted from blood, taken in a trial of the OX40 agonist ivuxolimab. These receptors were taken from an adult with an advanced solid tumor such as melanoma, head and neck, liver or kidney cancer.

The V call is TRBV19, the J call TRBJ1-3; a weak D match, TRBD1 (5 bases). This CDR3 has 17 residues. The germline gives CDR1 LNHDA, CDR2 SQIVND (reference sequence). The V and J ends lost 7 bases and 0 bases respectively, with 19 bases between them. The CDR3 nucleotides read TGTGCCAGTAAACAGTCTATCGGAGGGGACTCTGGAAACACCATATATTTT. This gives the protein CASKQSIGGDSGNTIYF. The variable domain in full, completed from reference TRBV19 and TRBJ1-3, reads DGGITQSPKYLFRKEGQNVTLSCEQNLNHDAMYWYRQDPGQGLRLIYYSQIVNDFQKGDIAEGYSVSREKKESFPLTVTSAQKNPTAFYLCASKQSIGGDSGNTIYFGEGSWLTVV.

About this clone itself: The same CDR3 also results from other DNA sequences found in this sample. The gene calls are TRBV11-2 and TRBJ1-5; maybe TRBD1 (5 bases). This CDR3 is built from 13 residues. Germline CDR1 SGHAT, CDR2 FQNNGV. Deletions cut 4 bases from V and 4 bases from J, with 8 bases between. The CDR3 DNA reads TGTGCCAGCAGCTCTCAGGGAAATCAGCCCCAGCATTTT. Protein product: CASSSQGNQPQHF. The full variable domain, in which reference TRBV11-2 and TRBJ1-5 provide the parts outside the CDR3, is EAGVAQSPRYKIIEKRQSVAFWCNPISGHATLYWYQQILGQGPKLLIQFQNNGVVDDSQLPKDRFSAERLKGVDSTLKIQPAKLEDSAVYLCASSSQGNQPQHFGDGTRLSIL.

The chain links TRBV6-5 to TRBJ1-4; D gene ambiguous. Trimming left V 0 bases short and J 0 bases short, with 5 bases between. The CDR3 runs to 15 residues. Germline V gene lookup returns CDR1 MNHEY and CDR2 SVGAGI. Here the CDR3 DNA reads TGTGCCAGCAGTTACTCGACCGCAACTAATGAAAAACTGTTTTTT. Its protein is CASSYSTATNEKLFF.

The V gene is TRBV7-8, the J gene TRBJ1-2, with TRBD1 identical over 8 bases. The germline V gene encodes CDR1 SGHVS and CDR2 FQNEAQ. The CDR3 is made up of 14 amino acids. Trimming removed 3 bases from V and 4 bases from J; junction bases left unmatched: 4. The DNA for the CDR3 is TGTGCCAGCAGCTTCATTGACAGGGGCTATGGCTACACCTTC. Its protein is CASSFIDRGYGYTF.

The chain combines TRBV5-6 with TRBJ1-5; TRBD1 is a possible D gene (5 bases). The CDR3 length is 14 residues. V was trimmed by 1 base and J by 6 bases, leaving 11 bases between them. Germline V gene sequence: CDR1 SGHDT, CDR2 YYEEEE. CDR3 DNA sequence: TGTGCCAGCAGCTTGTCCGGGGGACCTCAGCCCCAGCATTTT. It encodes CASSLSGGPQPQHF.

The V call is TRBV5-8, the J call TRBJ2-2; D unclear. The V end was cut by 6 bases, the J end by 4 bases, with 16 bases between. The CDR3 is made up of 15 amino acids. CDR1 SGHTS and CDR2 YDEGEE come from the germline V gene. In DNA form, the CDR3 reads TGTGCCAGCATCGAATCATTAACCTTCACCGGGGAGCTGTTTTTT. Translation gives CASIESLTFTGELFF. The full variable domain, its missing parts supplied by reference TRBV5-8 and TRBJ2-2, is EAGVTQSPTHLIKTRGQQATLRCSPISGHTSVYWYQQALGLGLQFLLWYDEGEERNRGNFPPRFSGRQFPNYSSELNVNALELEDSALYLCASIESLTFTGELFFGEGSRLTVL.

The chain uses TRBV5-8 and TRBJ2-5, with 10 bases that match TRBD1. V dropped 4 bases and J dropped 5; count of bases not matched to a gene: 8. The CDR3 is 15 residues long. Germline V gene lookup returns CDR1 SGHTS and CDR2 YDEGEE. The DNA of the CDR3 is TGTGCCAGCAGCCCTGGGACAGGGGCTCGGGAGACCCAGTACTTC. Protein: CASSPGTGARETQYF.

J is TRBJ1-1 and V is TRBV7-9, with a tentative D call TRBD1 (5 bases). The CDR3 length is 14 residues. Deletions cut 0 bases from V and 7 bases from J, with 12 bases between. Germline V gene sequence: CDR1 SEHNR, CDR2 FQNEAQ (reference sequence). The CDR3 region is CASSLAGLRGEAFF. The CDR3 DNA is TGTGCCAGCAGCTTAGCAGGTCTTAGGGGTGAAGCTTTCTTT.

V usage is TRBV19 and J usage is TRBJ2-2; TRBD2 aligns across 14 bases. CDR1 and CDR2 (germline): LNHDA, SQIVND (reference sequence). V gave up 5 bases and J gave up 2 bases; unmatched junction bases: 7. CDR3 length: 18 residues. In nucleotides, the CDR3 is TGTGCCAGTAGTGGGGGACTAGCGGGGGCCTATAACACCGGGGAGCTGTTTTTT. The encoded protein is CASSGGLAGAYNTGELFF.

The gene calls are TRBV6-1 and TRBJ2-3, with D possibly called TRBD1 or TRBD2 (6 bases each). This CDR3 spans 15 amino acids. Germline V gene data show CDR1 as MNHNS and CDR2 as SASEGT. Trimming removed 2 bases at V and 2 bases at J, with 11 bases between. CDR3 sequence reads: CASSEPGATTDTQYF. As DNA, the CDR3 is TGTGCCAGCAGTGAACCGGGGGCGACCACAGATACGCAGTATTTT.

This clone was seen only a few times. This chain joins TRBV6-4 and TRBJ2-7; D possibly corresponds to TRBD2 (5 bases). V lost 2 bases and J lost 7, with 15 bases in between. Germline loops: CDR1 MRHNA, CDR2 SNTAGT. This CDR3 is 14 amino acids long. CDR3 nucleotides: TGTGCCAGCAGTGACGGCGTTCGAAGAGGGGAGCAGTACTTC. Amino acid sequence: CASSDGVRRGEQYF.

This clone was observed a few times. The V call is TRBV7-6, the J call TRBJ1-5; D possibly corresponds to TRBD1 (5 bases). This CDR3 has 15 residues. Trimming removed 5 bases from V and 0 bases from J, with 11 bases in between. Germline lookup yields CDR1 SGHVS and CDR2 FNYEAQ. The CDR3 DNA reads TGTGCCAGCAGCCAACGGACACATAGCAATCAGCCCCAGCATTTT. Its translation is CASSQRTHSNQPQHF.

The chain joins TRBV11-2 to TRBJ2-5; D not certain. The CDR3 length is 12 residues. V gave up 2 bases and J gave up 5 bases, with 6 bases separating them. Germline V gene lookup returns CDR1 SGHAT and CDR2 FQNNGV. The chain's CDR3 is CASSLQGETQYF. The DNA of the CDR3 is TGTGCCAGCAGCTTACAAGGGGAGACCCAGTACTTC.

The V and J genes are TRBV5-1 and TRBJ2-7, with 9 bases fitting TRBD2. The trim removed 0 bases at V and 2 bases at J, leaving 6 bases unmatched. The germline V gene encodes CDR1 SGHRS and CDR2 YFSETQ. This CDR3 is built from 16 residues. The CDR3 protein is CASSLDAAGGPYEQYF. CDR3 DNA sequence: TGCGCCAGCAGCTTGGACGCTGCGGGGGGGCCCTACGAGCAGTACTTC.

The CDR3 loop is CASLLAGSTDTQYF. The CDR3 nucleotides read TGTGCCAGCCTACTAGCGGGGAGCACAGATACGCAGTATTTT. The chain combines TRBV6-1 with TRBJ2-3; 10 nucleotides agree with TRBD2. This CDR3 has 14 amino acids. V lost 8 bases to trimming and J lost 0 bases; unmatched junction nucleotides: 2. Per the germline V gene, CDR1 is MNHNS and CDR2 is SASEGT.

V and J are TRBV19 and TRBJ1-5, with a weak D call TRBD1 (6 bases). Germline V gives CDR1 LNHDA, CDR2 SQIVND (reference sequence). The CDR3 has 17 residues. Trimming cost V 6 bases and J 0 bases, with 18 bases left between them. The CDR3 loop is CASRPRDTSYSNQPQHF. DNA for the CDR3: TGTGCCAGTAGGCCCCGGGACACATCCTATAGCAATCAGCCCCAGCATTTT.

This clone was observed a single time. The chain uses TRBV5-8 and TRBJ2-3; possibly TRBD1 or TRBD2 for D (6 bases each). The CDR3 is 15 amino acids. Germline-derived CDR1 and CDR2 are SGHTS and YDEGEE. V lost 1 base, J lost 4 bases, and 13 bases lay in between. As DNA, the CDR3 is TGTGCCAGCAGCTTGCTTGGCGGGACACCAGATACGCAGTATTTT. The encoded protein is CASSLLGGTPDTQYF.

The rearrangement joins TRBV18 to TRBJ2-2; D unclear. The V gene lost 3 bases and the J gene lost 2 bases, with 7 bases spanning the gap. Germline V CDR1 and CDR2: KGHSH, LQKENI. This CDR3 has 14 residues. The CDR3 sequence is CASSPPLNTGELFF. DNA of the CDR3: TGTGCCAGCTCACCGCCTCTTAACACCGGGGAGCTGTTTTTT.

The chain recombines TRBV6-1 with TRBJ1-4; 10 bases align to TRBD1. The germline V gene encodes CDR1 MNHNS and CDR2 SASEGT. The trim removed 4 bases at V and 3 bases at J, leaving 5 bases unmatched. CDR3 length equals 16 residues. The CDR3 loop is CASSGGTGASNEKLFF. CDR3 in DNA: TGTGCCAGCAGTGGCGGGACAGGGGCGTCTAATGAAAAACTGTTTTTT.

The genes are TRBV5-8 and TRBJ2-5, with D perhaps TRBD1 (6 bases). Trimming removed 2 bases at V and 5 bases at J, with 16 bases between. CDR3 size: 15 residues. Looked up from germline, CDR1 is SGHTS and CDR2 is YDEGEE. The CDR3 nucleotides are TGTGCCAGCAGCTTCGCGACAGGCGGCCGGGAGACCCAGTACTTC. Its translation: CASSFATGGRETQYF.

The V call is TRBV10-3, the J call TRBJ1-2, with D unclear. The CDR3 runs 12 residues. The V gene lost 4 bases and the J gene lost 2 bases, with 5 bases spanning the gap. Looked up from germline, CDR1 is ENHRY and CDR2 is SYGVKD. In nucleotides, the CDR3 is TGTGCCATCAGTGGTAGCAACTATGGCTACACCTTC. Its translation: CAISGSNYGYTF.

DNA for the CDR3: TGCGCCAGCAGCTTCACTAGCGGGGGCCCCTACGAGCAGTACTTC. Residues: CASSFTSGGPYEQYF. The rearrangement joins TRBV5-1 to TRBJ2-7; 11 bases map to TRBD2. Trimming at V came to 2 bases and at J to 2 bases, leaving 3 bases not matched to a gene. This CDR3 is built from 15 residues. Germline CDR1 SGHRS, CDR2 YFSETQ.

The genes are TRBV7-8 and TRBJ1-6; the D gene is possibly TRBD1 (5 bases). Germline V gene sequence: CDR1 SGHVS, CDR2 FQNEAQ. This CDR3 has 16 residues. The V and J ends lost 0 bases and 10 bases respectively, with 16 bases between them. CDR3 bases: TGTGCCAGCAGCTTAGCGGGACCCGCCATGGGGTCACCCCTCCACTTT. Amino acids: CASSLAGPAMGSPLHF.